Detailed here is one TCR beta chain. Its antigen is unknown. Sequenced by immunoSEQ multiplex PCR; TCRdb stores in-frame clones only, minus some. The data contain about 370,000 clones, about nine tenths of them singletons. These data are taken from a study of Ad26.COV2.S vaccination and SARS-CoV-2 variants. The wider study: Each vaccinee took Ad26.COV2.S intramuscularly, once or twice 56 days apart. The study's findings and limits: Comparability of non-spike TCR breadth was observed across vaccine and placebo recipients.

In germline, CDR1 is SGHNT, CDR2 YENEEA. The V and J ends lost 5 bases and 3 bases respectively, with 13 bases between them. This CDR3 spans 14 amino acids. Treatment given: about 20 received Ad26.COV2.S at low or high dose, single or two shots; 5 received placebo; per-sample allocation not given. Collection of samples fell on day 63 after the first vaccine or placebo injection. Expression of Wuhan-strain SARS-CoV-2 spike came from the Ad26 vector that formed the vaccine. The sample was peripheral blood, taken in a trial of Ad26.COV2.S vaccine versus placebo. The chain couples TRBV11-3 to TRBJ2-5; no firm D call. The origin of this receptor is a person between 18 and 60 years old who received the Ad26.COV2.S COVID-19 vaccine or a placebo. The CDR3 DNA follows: TGTGCCAGCAGCCAGTCCTGGAAAGAAGAGACCCAGTACTTC. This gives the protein CASSQSWKEETQYF.